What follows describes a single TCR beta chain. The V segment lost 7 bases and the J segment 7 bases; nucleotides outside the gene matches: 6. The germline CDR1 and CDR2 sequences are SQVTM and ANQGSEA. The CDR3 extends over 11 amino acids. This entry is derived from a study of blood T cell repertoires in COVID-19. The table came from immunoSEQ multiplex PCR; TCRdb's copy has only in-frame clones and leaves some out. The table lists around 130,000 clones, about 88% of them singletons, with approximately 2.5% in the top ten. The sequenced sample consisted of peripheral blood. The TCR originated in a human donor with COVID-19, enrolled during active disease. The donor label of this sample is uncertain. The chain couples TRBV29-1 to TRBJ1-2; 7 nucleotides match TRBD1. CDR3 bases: TGCAGCGGGGGGACAGAAGGTGGCTACACCTTC. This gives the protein CSGGTEGGYTF.